One sample yielded the 29 T cell receptor beta chains listed below, sequenced in a study of technical replicates of blood from several donors (dated by TCRdb to between 2016 and 2019). Library creation used the immunoSEQ multiplex PCR assay. TCRdb provides this immuneACCESS table in a form limited to in-frame rearrangements. Some clones are lacking; in checked studies, under half of them reflect an unresolved V gene, and why the rest are absent is not known. Within this sample are around 79,000 clones, with 91% of them counted one time only. The ten largest clonotypes hold about 0.4% of the sample. Sequences were obtained from T cells isolated from PBMCs. The origin of the receptors is a human donor in good health. Some clones in this sample may be carry-over from other donors' samples.

This clone was seen a handful of times. The chain couples TRBV5-1 to TRBJ2-1, with D tentatively TRBD2 (6 bases). The V gene lost 4 bases and the J gene lost 8 bases, with 19 bases spanning the gap. From germline, CDR1 is SGHRS and CDR2 YFSETQ. CDR3 length equals 15 residues. The CDR3 sequence: CASSTRDSDLDEQFF. CDR3 in DNA: TGCGCCAGCAGCACCCGGGACTCTGATCTCGATGAGCAGTTCTTC.

The CDR3 sequence is CASTPPGGGQETQYF. In DNA, the CDR3 is TGTGCCAGTACTCCCCCGGGGGGCGGACAAGAGACCCAGTACTTC. This chain uses TRBV19 with TRBJ2-5; TRBD2 is a possible D gene (7 bases). The germline V gene encodes CDR1 LNHDA and CDR2 SQIVND (reference sequence). The CDR3 has 15 residues. Deletions cut 7 bases from V and 2 bases from J, with 17 bases between.

V is TRBV5-1 and J is TRBJ2-3; D is uncertain. The CDR3 loop spans 14 amino acids. V was trimmed by 7 bases and J by 2 bases, leaving 14 bases between them. The V gene's germline CDR1 is SGHRS and CDR2 YFSETQ. CDR3: CASHLDTLTDTQYF. In DNA form, the CDR3 reads TGCGCCAGCCATTTAGACACCCTCACAGATACGCAGTATTTT.

This clone was recorded once. The V gene is TRBV9, the J gene TRBJ2-1; 13 nucleotides align to TRBD2. This CDR3 comprises 18 residues. Trimming at V came to 3 bases and at J to 4 bases, leaving 10 bases not matched to a gene. Germline CDR1 and CDR2: SGDLS and YYNGEE. The CDR3: CASSAPRTSGRAYNEQFF. The CDR3 coding sequence is TGTGCCAGCAGCGCCCCACGGACTAGCGGGAGAGCATACAATGAGCAGTTCTTC.

The gene calls are TRBV28 and TRBJ2-7; D is ambiguous. Germline CDR1 and CDR2: MDHEN and SYDVKM. With 1 base removed from V and 4 bases from J, the gap between germline ends came to 20 bases. This CDR3 comprises 17 residues. CDR3 sequence reads: CASSLSRLALTSYEQYF. DNA of the CDR3: TGTGCCAGCAGTTTATCCAGGCTTGCCCTCACATCTTACGAGCAGTACTTC.

The chain combines TRBV5-6 with TRBJ1-1, with D possibly TRBD1 on 6 matching bases. The CDR3 runs 13 residues. The germline V and J ends were trimmed by 5 bases and 4 bases, with 12 bases remaining between them. Germline V CDR1 and CDR2: SGHDT, YYEEEE. Written as DNA, the CDR3 is TGTGCCAGCAGAGCCGGGACAATCACTGAAGCTTTCTTT. Its translation is CASRAGTITEAFF.

The genes are TRBV5-1 and TRBJ2-3; D possibly corresponds to TRBD2 (6 bases). The V and J ends lost 2 bases and 3 bases respectively, with 10 bases between them. There are 14 residues in the CDR3. Germline V gene sequence: CDR1 SGHRS, CDR2 YFSETQ. In DNA, the CDR3 is TGCGCCAGCAGCTTTGAGAGCGGGACAGATACGCAGTATTTT. This encodes CASSFESGTDTQYF. The whole variable domain, filled in from reference TRBV5-1 and TRBJ2-3, reads KAGVTQTPRYLIKTRGQQVTLSCSPISGHRSVSWYQQTPGQGLQFLFEYFSETQRNKGNFPGRFSGRQFSNSRSEMNVSTLELGDSALYLCASSFESGTDTQYFGPGTRLTVL.

The chain combines TRBV10-3 with TRBJ1-5; TRBD1 matches 8 bases. Losses at the gene ends were 8 bases for V and 5 bases for J; bases not matched to a gene: 5. Germline V gene lookup returns CDR1 ENHRY and CDR2 SYGVKD. CDR3 size: 13 residues. This CDR3 reads CAIRAGGDQPQHF. DNA for the CDR3: TGTGCCATCCGGGCAGGGGGCGATCAGCCCCAGCATTTT.

This sequence joins TRBV11-3 and TRBJ2-7, with a possible D match to TRBD2 (6 bases). Germline CDR1 is SGHNT and CDR2 is YENEEA. CDR3 length: 12 amino acids. V lost 8 bases and J 4 bases, leaving 12 bases between the germline ends. The CDR3, as DNA: TGTGCCAGCGGTGCAGGGACTTACGAGCAGTACTTC. Translating it yields CASGAGTYEQYF.

V is TRBV5-8 and J is TRBJ1-2, with D possibly being TRBD1 (5 bases). The V and J ends lost 3 bases and 5 bases respectively, with 14 bases between them. The CDR3 is made up of 14 amino acids. CDR1 and CDR2 (germline): SGHTS, YDEGEE. Written as DNA, the CDR3 is TGTGCCAGCAGCTCCAATCGACAGCTATATGGCTACACCTTC. As protein: CASSSNRQLYGYTF. Full variable domain (outside the CDR3, taken from reference TRBV5-8 and TRBJ1-2): EAGVTQSPTHLIKTRGQQATLRCSPISGHTSVYWYQQALGLGLQFLLWYDEGEERNRGNFPPRFSGRQFPNYSSELNVNALELEDSALYLCASSSNRQLYGYTFGSGTRLTVV.

The chain links TRBV2 to TRBJ2-3, with D possibly TRBD2 on 5 matching bases. From germline, CDR1 is SNHLY and CDR2 FYNNEI. The CDR3 has 14 amino acids. Between the trimmed V and J ends, which lost 3 bases and 8 bases, there was a span of 15 bases. CDR3 DNA: TGTGCCAGCAGTGAGGGAGTAGCAGCAGGTACGCAGTATTTT. Its protein product is CASSEGVAAGTQYF.

The chain recombines TRBV28 with TRBJ2-7, with 9 positions matching TRBD1. This CDR3 comprises 14 residues. The germline gives CDR1 MDHEN, CDR2 SYDVKM. Trimming took 10 bases from V and 0 from J; bases not matched to a gene: 7. DNA for the CDR3: TGTGCCATTAGGGACAGGGCGAGCTCCTACGAGCAGTACTTC. Translated: CAIRDRASSYEQYF.

This clone has only a few counts. The V and J genes are TRBV7-9 and TRBJ2-1, with a tentative D call TRBD2 (6 bases). Deletions cut 2 bases from V and 6 bases from J, with 14 bases between. Germline assignment: CDR1 SEHNR and CDR2 FQNEAQ (reference sequence). This CDR3 has 15 residues. CDR3 loop: CASSLSRLGGNEQFF. In nucleotides, the CDR3 is TGTGCCAGCAGCTTATCTAGACTAGGTGGCAATGAGCAGTTCTTC. Supplemented by reference TRBV7-9 and TRBJ2-1, the full variable domain reads DTGVSQNPRHKITKRGQNVTFRCDPISEHNRLYWYRQTLGQGPEFLTYFQNEAQLEKSRLLSDRFSAERPKGSFSTLEIQRTEQGDSAMYLCASSLSRLGGNEQFFGPGTRLTVL.

The sample holds one count of this clone. This chain uses TRBV7-3 with TRBJ2-7; a weak D match, TRBD2 (6 bases). Trimming cost V 3 bases and J 4 bases, with 13 bases left between them. Looked up from germline, CDR1 is SGHTA and CDR2 is FQGTGA. The length of the CDR3 is 14 residues. The CDR3 loop reads CASSFGPAGYEQYF. CDR3 in DNA: TGTGCCAGCAGCTTTGGCCCGGCGGGGTACGAGCAGTACTTC.

This clone appeared a single time. The V gene is TRBV4-1, the J gene TRBJ2-1; 7 bases agree with TRBD2. Per the germline V gene, CDR1 is MGHRA and CDR2 is YSYEKL. V dropped 3 bases and J dropped 1; count of bases not matched to a gene: 3. The CDR3 contains 15 residues. The CDR3 DNA follows: TGCGCCAGCAGCCATAGAGCGGGGTCCTACAATGAGCAGTTCTTC. Its translation is CASSHRAGSYNEQFF.

The sample holds one count of this clone. V and J are TRBV15 and TRBJ1-1, with unresolved D. Trimming removed 1 base at V and 1 base at J, with 7 bases between. The CDR3 has 14 residues. The germline V gene encodes CDR1 LNHNV and CDR2 YYDKDF (reference sequence). DNA of the CDR3: TGTGCCACCAGCAGAGGGGGAGAGAACACTGAAGCTTTCTTT. This translates into CATSRGGENTEAFF.

This chain joins TRBV7-2 and TRBJ2-7; 10 nucleotides align to TRBD1. From germline, CDR1 is SGHTA and CDR2 FQGNSA. The CDR3 runs 15 residues. V shed 2 bases, J shed 3 bases, and the junction held 4 bases outside the gene matches. CDR3 region: CASSLRDRGYYEQYF. The CDR3 DNA reads TGTGCCAGCAGCTTAAGGGACAGGGGATACTACGAGCAGTACTTC. The full variable domain, rest sourced from reference TRBV7-2 and TRBJ2-7, is GAGVSQSPSNKVTEKGKDVELRCDPISGHTALYWYRQSLGQGLEFLIYFQGNSAPDKSGLPSDRFSAERTGGSVSTLTIQRTQQEDSAVYLCASSLRDRGYYEQYFGPGTRLTVT.

This clone was observed a single time. The chain joins TRBV11-2 to TRBJ2-5; perhaps TRBD2 as D (6 bases). The CDR3 spans 16 residues. Trimming pared 1 base from V and 0 bases from J, leaving 12 bases between. Per germline, CDR1 SGHAT and CDR2 FQNNGV. DNA of the CDR3: TGTGCCAGCAGCTTAGGGCCGCTAGCGTACCAAGAGACCCAGTACTTC. Translation gives CASSLGPLAYQETQYF.

V and J are TRBV5-1 and TRBJ2-7; possibly TRBD2 for D (5 bases). The germline gives CDR1 SGHRS, CDR2 YFSETQ. This CDR3 has 16 amino acids. V was clipped by 0 bases and J by 5 bases, with 18 bases between them. The DNA of the CDR3 is TGCGCCAGCAGCTTGGCCGGAGGCAGCCGCCTCCACGAGCAGTACTTC. Translating it yields CASSLAGGSRLHEQYF.

This chain joins TRBV18 and TRBJ2-1; TRBD2 is a possible D gene (6 bases). The germline V gene has CDR1 KGHSH and CDR2 LQKENI. The CDR3 length is 15 residues. V lost 1 base, J lost 3 bases, and 10 bases lay in between. CDR3 region: CASSPLAVIYNEQFF. The DNA of the CDR3 is TGTGCCAGCTCACCACTAGCGGTAATCTACAATGAGCAGTTCTTC.

The sample holds one count of this clone. The chain recombines TRBV7-6 with TRBJ2-7; 9 bases fit TRBD2. The trim removed 1 base at V and 3 bases at J, leaving 7 bases unmatched. The germline V gene has CDR1 SGHVS and CDR2 FNYEAQ. CDR3 size: 16 residues. The CDR3 DNA is TGTGCCAGCAGCTTAGAGGTTAGCGGGAGCGTCTACGAGCAGTACTTC. Its translation: CASSLEVSGSVYEQYF.

V is TRBV7-2 and J is TRBJ1-5; TRBD1 matches at 12 bases. The CDR3 loop spans 17 amino acids. J gave up 7 bases and V 5 bases, and 12 bases lay outside the gene matches. Germline V CDR1 and CDR2: SGHTA, FQGNSA. The CDR3: CASSPRGGTGGRQPQHF. CDR3 bases: TGTGCCAGCAGCCCCCGGGGCGGGACAGGGGGCAGGCAGCCCCAGCATTTT. The entire variable domain, with the rest obtained from reference TRBV7-2 and TRBJ1-5, is as follows: GAGVSQSPSNKVTEKGKDVELRCDPISGHTALYWYRQSLGQGLEFLIYFQGNSAPDKSGLPSDRFSAERTGGSVSTLTIQRTQQEDSAVYLCASSPRGGTGGRQPQHFGDGTRLSIL.

The V and J genes are TRBV21-1 and TRBJ1-4; the D call TRBD1 from the table was never checked on the DNA. TRBV21-1 is an annotated pseudogene. The CDR3 has 14 amino acids. CDR3 sequence (DNA): TGTGCCAGCAGCTTGGGACAGGGTAATGAAAAACTGTTTTTT. Its protein is CASSLGQGNEKLFF.

The chain is built from TRBV10-3 and TRBJ2-7; D ambiguous. The CDR3 length is 12 residues. CDR1 ENHRY and CDR2 SYGVKD come from the germline V gene. The germline V and J ends were trimmed by 5 bases and 2 bases, with 7 bases remaining between them. CDR3 protein: CAISIAAYEQYF. The CDR3 coding sequence is TGTGCCATCAGTATTGCGGCCTACGAGCAGTACTTC.

The chain has TRBV4-3 and TRBJ2-4, with 8 bases identical to TRBD1. V dropped 4 bases and J dropped 6; count of bases not matched to a gene: 5. The CDR3 has 14 amino acids. From germline, CDR1 is LGHNA and CDR2 YSLEER. The CDR3 DNA is TGCGCCAGCAGCCGGGACAGGTCTCTAAACATTCAGTACTTC. Its translation is CASSRDRSLNIQYF.

The chain carries TRBV7-9 and TRBJ2-3, with D perhaps matching TRBD2 (6 bases). V was pared by 0 bases and J by 6 bases, with 10 bases between. CDR1 and CDR2 (germline): SEHNR, FQNEAQ (reference sequence). The CDR3 contains 14 residues. The CDR3 spells CASSLAGTHDTQYF. The CDR3 DNA sequence: TGTGCCAGCAGCTTAGCGGGGACTCATGATACGCAGTATTTT. Full variable domain (missing parts from reference TRBV7-9 and TRBJ2-3): DTGVSQNPRHKITKRGQNVTFRCDPISEHNRLYWYRQTLGQGPEFLTYFQNEAQLEKSRLLSDRFSAERPKGSFSTLEIQRTEQGDSAMYLCASSLAGTHDTQYFGPGTRLTVL.

The V gene is TRBV27, the J gene TRBJ1-5; 9 bases agree with TRBD1. The CDR3 extends over 15 amino acids. The J segment lost 7 bases and the V segment lost 0 bases, leaving 4 bases of the junction unmatched. Germline CDR1 MNHEY, CDR2 SMNVEV (reference sequence). This CDR3 reads CASSLSGTGYQPQHF. The DNA for the CDR3 is TGTGCCAGCAGTTTATCGGGGACAGGGTACCAGCCCCAGCATTTT.

The chain recombines TRBV5-6 with TRBJ1-2; no reliable D call. Per germline, CDR1 SGHDT and CDR2 YYEEEE. V dropped 4 bases and J dropped 2 bases, with 12 bases sitting between them. The CDR3 has 14 residues. CDR3 sequence reads: CASSPYGENYGYTF. The CDR3 bases are TGTGCCAGCAGCCCTTACGGGGAAAACTATGGCTACACCTTC.

This chain connects TRBV28 to TRBJ1-5; 7 nucleotides agree with TRBD1. V gave up 6 bases and J gave up 1 base; unmatched junction bases: 6. Germline loops: CDR1 MDHEN, CDR2 SYDVKM. The CDR3 is 15 residues long. As DNA, the CDR3 is TGTGCCAGCAGCAAACAGGGGATAAGCAATCAGCCCCAGCATTTT. This encodes CASSKQGISNQPQHF.